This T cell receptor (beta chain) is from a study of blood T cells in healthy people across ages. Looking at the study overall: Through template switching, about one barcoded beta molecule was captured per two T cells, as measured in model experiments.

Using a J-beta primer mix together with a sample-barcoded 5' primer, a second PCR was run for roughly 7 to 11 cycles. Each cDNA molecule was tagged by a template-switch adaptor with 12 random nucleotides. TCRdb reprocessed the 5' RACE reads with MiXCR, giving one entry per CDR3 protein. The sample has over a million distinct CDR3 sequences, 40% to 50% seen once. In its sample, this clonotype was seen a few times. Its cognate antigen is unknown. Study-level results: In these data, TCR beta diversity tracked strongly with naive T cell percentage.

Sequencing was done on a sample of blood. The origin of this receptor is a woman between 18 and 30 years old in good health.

CDR3 region: CASSGGAGVGTEAFF. Here the CDR3 DNA reads TGCGCCAGCAGCGGGGGGGCAGGCGTCGGCACTGAAGCTTTCTTT. The J gene is TRBJ1-1, the V gene TRBV5-1; D might be TRBD1 (6 bases). This CDR3 is 15 amino acids long. V shed 4 bases and J shed 4 bases, with 17 bases lying between them. Germline V gene sequence: CDR1 SGHRS, CDR2 YFSETQ.